This record covers a single T cell receptor beta chain. This clonotype was observed a handful of times. Its antigen has not been determined. Base qualities were left out, and no much larger clone turns up one base away. Patients chosen for sequencing had shown expansion of CD8+CD57+ cells by flow cytometry. Every patient had a diagnosis of severe acquired aplastic anemia based on International Study of Aplastic Anemia and Agranulocytosis and Camitta criteria. At the time blood was sampled, none of the patients had received any therapy. In this study, sorted CD4+ and CD8+ T cells from the blood of healthy subjects and of severe aplastic anemia patients had their TCR repertoires deep-sequenced. In the USA, patient enrollment took place under clinicaltrials.gov protocols 00001620, 01623167, 00001397, 00071045, 00081523 and 00961064. Ficoll-Paque density gradient centrifugation was used to isolate peripheral blood mononuclear cells. Before DNA extraction, CD4+ and CD8+ T cells were sorted with FACS or magnetic beads.

These data come from a study of CD8+CD57+ T cells in acquired aplastic anemia (dated by TCRdb to about 2018). Study-level background: Extracted DNA from sorted CD4+ and CD8+ cells averaged about 3.4 ug, ranging from roughly 0.19 to 27.4 ug. CD8+CD57+ expansion was defined as a frequency above the mean frequency observed in healthy subjects.

General study outcomes and caveats: Roughly 30 CD8+ CDR3 sequences were found to be shared between patients and controls, but these sequences appeared to be highly expressed in patients and within the immunodominant clones of the patients. Patients and healthy controls showed no significant difference in CD8+ Simpson's diversity (P=0.060).

Profiling of TCR beta VDJ combinations and CDR3 sequences used genomic DNA as the template. An Illumina HiSeq 2000 was used for TCR repertoire sequencing. In the paper's pipeline: TRBV/TRBJ rearrangement plots, CDR3 size and DJ length profiles, and Simpson's diversity index were used to assess repertoires. Whichever DNA sequence was most abundant in the deep sequencing data was defined as the immunodominant clone. CDR3 amino acid sequences were screened for sharing across subjects and were compared with published repertoires and the VDJdb database. Clones were called with MiXCR by TCRdb after fastp trimmed the public reads at Q25, and only in-frame beta chains were retained. When rows share a CDR3 protein, they turn into one entry using the most common DNA and genes. The V and J calls come from TCRdb's annotation, not from the publication. This sample has over 150,000 distinct CDR3 sequences in its table, and over 50% of those were observed once. The top ten hold less than 15% of the sample.

The specimen sequenced was sorted CD4+, CD8+, or CD8+CD57+ T cells (not recorded which) from PBMCs. This sequence originates from a human donor with aplastic anemia.

In nucleotides, the sequence is TGCGCCAGCAGCCAACCGGGCCGGATTTCTGGAAACACCATATATTTT. This codes for CASSQPGRISGNTIYF. The chain is assembled from TRBV4-1 and TRBJ1-3; too little of a D gene remains to name it. Per the germline V gene, MGHRA is the CDR1 and YSYEKL is the CDR2. The CDR3 spans 16 residues, from the cysteine through the phenylalanine. The sequence is cut down to CDR3 DNA, 48 bases in frame from base 1. Trimming removed 2 bases from V and 1 base from J, leaving 12 bases between the germline ends.